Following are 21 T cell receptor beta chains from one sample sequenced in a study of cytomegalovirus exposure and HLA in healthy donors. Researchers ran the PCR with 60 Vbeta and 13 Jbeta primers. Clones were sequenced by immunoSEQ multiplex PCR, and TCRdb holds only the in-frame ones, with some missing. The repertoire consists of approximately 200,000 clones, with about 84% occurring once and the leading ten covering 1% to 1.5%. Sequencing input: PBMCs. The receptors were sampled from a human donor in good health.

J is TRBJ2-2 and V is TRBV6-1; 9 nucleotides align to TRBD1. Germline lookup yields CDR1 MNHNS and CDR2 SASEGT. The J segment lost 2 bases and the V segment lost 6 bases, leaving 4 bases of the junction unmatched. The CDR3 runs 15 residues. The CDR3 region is CASRSGQGNTGELFF. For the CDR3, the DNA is TGTGCCAGCAGATCGGGACAGGGCAACACCGGGGAGCTGTTTTTT.

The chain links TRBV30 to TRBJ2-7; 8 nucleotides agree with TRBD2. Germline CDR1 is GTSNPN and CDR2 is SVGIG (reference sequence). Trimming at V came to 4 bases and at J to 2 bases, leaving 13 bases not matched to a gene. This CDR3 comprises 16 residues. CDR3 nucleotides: TGTGCCTGGACCCGGGGAGGGACTAGTGGCCCCTACGAGCAGTACTTC. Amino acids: CAWTRGGTSGPYEQYF.

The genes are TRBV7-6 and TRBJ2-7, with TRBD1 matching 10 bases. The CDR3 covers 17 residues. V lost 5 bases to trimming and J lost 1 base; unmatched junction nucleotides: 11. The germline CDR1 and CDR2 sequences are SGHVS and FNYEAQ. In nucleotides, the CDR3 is TGTGCCAGCAGCGCCCCCCGGGGGACAGGGGTTTCCTACGAGCAGTACTTC. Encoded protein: CASSAPRGTGVSYEQYF.

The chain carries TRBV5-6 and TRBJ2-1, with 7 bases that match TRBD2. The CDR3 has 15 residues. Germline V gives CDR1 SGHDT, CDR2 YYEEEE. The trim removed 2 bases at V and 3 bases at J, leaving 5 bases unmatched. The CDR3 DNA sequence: TGTGCCAGCAGCTTAGGCGGGAGTTACTACAATGAGCAGTTCTTC. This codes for CASSLGGSYYNEQFF.

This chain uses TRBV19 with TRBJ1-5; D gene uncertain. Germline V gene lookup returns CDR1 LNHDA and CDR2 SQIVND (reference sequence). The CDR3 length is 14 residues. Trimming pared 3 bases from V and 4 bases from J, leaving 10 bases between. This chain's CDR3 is CASSMSGRNQPQHF. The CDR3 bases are TGTGCCAGTAGTATGTCGGGTAGAAATCAGCCCCAGCATTTT.

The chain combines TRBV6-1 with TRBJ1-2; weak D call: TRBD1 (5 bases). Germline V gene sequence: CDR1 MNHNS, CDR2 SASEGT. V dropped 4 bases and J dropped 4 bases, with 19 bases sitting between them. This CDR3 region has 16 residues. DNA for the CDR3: TGTGCCAGCAGTGTAACGGGTGGGGGACTCGGCTATGGCTACACCTTC. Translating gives CASSVTGGGLGYGYTF.

CDR3 sequence: CASRGEASGRRDEQYF. The CDR3, as DNA: TGTGCCAGCCGGGGGGAGGCTAGCGGGAGGAGGGACGAGCAGTACTTC. The rearrangement joins TRBV6-6 to TRBJ2-7; 11 bases agree with TRBD2. The CDR3 extends over 16 amino acids. V shed 8 bases and J 5 bases; nucleotides not matched to a gene: 14. Germline V CDR1 and CDR2: MNHNY, SVGAGI (reference sequence).

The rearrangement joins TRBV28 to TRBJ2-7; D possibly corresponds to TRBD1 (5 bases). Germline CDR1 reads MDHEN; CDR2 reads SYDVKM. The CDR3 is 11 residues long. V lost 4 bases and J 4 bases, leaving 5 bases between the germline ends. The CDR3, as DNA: TGTGCCAGCAGTTCAGGGTACGAGCAGTACTTC. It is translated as CASSSGYEQYF.

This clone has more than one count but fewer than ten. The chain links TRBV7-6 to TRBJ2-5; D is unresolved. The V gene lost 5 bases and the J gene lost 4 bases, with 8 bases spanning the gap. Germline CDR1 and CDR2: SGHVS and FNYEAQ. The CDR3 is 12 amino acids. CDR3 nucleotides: TGTGCCAGCAGCATCGGGTCAGAGACCCAGTACTTC. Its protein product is CASSIGSETQYF.

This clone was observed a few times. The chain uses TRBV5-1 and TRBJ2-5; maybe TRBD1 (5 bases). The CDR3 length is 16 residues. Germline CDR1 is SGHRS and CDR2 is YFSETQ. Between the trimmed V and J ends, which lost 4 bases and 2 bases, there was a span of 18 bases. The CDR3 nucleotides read TGCGCCAGCAGCCAATTAGGGGCTATCATACAAGAGACCCAGTACTTC. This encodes CASSQLGAIIQETQYF.

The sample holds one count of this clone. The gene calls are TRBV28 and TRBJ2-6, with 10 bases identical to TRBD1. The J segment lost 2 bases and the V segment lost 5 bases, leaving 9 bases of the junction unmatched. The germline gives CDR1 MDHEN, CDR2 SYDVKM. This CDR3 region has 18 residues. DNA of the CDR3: TGTGCCAGCAGTCCGACAGGGGGCGTCAGGACTGGGGCCAACGTCCTGACTTTC. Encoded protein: CASSPTGGVRTGANVLTF. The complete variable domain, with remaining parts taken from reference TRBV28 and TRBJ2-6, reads DVKVTQSSRYLVKRTGEKVFLECVQDMDHENMFWYRQDPGLGLRLIYFSYDVKMKEKGDIPEGYSVSREKKERFSLILESASTNQTSMYLCASSPTGGVRTGANVLTFGAGSRLTVL.

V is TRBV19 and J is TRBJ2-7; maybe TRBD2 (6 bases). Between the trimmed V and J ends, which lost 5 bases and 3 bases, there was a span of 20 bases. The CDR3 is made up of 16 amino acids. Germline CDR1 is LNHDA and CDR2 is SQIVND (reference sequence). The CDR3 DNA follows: TGTGCCAGTAGTGCGGGACCGCCGCAGTTGGTCTACGAGCAGTACTTC. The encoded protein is CASSAGPPQLVYEQYF.

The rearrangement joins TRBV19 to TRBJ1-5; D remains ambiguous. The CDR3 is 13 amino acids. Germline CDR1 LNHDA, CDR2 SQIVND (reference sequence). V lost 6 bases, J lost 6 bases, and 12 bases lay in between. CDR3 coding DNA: TGTGCCAGTAGACCGCGCGGTGGTCAGCCCCAGCATTTT. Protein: CASRPRGGQPQHF.

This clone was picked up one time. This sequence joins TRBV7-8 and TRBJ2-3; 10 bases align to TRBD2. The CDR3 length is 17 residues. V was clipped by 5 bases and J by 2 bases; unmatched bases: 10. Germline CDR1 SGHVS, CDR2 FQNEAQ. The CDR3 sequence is CASSPRLAGEITDTQYF. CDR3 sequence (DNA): TGTGCCAGCAGCCCAAGACTAGCGGGCGAGATCACAGATACGCAGTATTTT.

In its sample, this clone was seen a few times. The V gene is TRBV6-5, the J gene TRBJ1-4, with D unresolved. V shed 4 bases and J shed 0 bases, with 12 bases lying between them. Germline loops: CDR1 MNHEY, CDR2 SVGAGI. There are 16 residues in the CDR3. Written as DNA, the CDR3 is TGTGCCAGCAGTTTTACTCGACGGGCAACTAATGAAAAACTGTTTTTT. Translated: CASSFTRRATNEKLFF.

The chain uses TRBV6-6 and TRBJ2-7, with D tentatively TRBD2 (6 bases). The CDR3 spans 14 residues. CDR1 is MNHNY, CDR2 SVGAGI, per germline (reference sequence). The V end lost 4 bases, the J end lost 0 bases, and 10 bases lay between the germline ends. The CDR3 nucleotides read TGTGCCAGCAGTTGGGGAGGAAGCTCCTACGAGCAGTACTTC. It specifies CASSWGGSSYEQYF.

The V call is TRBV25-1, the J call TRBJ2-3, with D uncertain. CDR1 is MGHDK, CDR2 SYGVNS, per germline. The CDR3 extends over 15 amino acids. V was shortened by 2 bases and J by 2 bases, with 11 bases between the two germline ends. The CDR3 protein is CASSEARVLTDTQYF. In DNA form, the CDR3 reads TGTGCCAGCAGTGAAGCCCGGGTCCTCACAGATACGCAGTATTTT.

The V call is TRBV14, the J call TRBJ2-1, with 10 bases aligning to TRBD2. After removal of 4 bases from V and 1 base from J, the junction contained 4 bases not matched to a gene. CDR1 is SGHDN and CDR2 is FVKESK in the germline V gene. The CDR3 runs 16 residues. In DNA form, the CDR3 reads TGTGCCAGCAGCCCCCTAGCGGGAGCGTCCTACAATGAGCAGTTCTTC. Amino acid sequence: CASSPLAGASYNEQFF.

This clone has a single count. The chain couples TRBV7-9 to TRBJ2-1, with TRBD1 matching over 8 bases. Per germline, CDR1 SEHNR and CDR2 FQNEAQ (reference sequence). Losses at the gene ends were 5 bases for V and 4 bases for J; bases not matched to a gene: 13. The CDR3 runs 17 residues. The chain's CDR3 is CASSMGQALGLYNEQFF. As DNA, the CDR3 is TGTGCCAGCAGCATGGGACAGGCCCTCGGGCTTTACAATGAGCAGTTCTTC.

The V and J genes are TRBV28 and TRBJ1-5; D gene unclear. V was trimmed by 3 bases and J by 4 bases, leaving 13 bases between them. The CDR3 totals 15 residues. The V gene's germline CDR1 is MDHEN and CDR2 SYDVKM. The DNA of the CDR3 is TGTGCCAGCAGTTTGCGCCGTGGGCAGAATCAGCCCCAGCATTTT. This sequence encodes CASSLRRGQNQPQHF.

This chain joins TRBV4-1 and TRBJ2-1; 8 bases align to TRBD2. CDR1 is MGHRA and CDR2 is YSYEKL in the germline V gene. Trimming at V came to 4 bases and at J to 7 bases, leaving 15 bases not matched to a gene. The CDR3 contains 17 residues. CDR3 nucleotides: TGCGCCAGCAGCCCGATAGAACCGGGACTAGTTACAAATGAGCAGTTCTTC. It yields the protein CASSPIEPGLVTNEQFF.